Included here is one T cell receptor beta chain sequence, with context. Trimming at V came to 2 bases and at J to 4 bases, leaving 3 bases not matched to a gene. This CDR3 region has 15 residues. The germline CDR1 and CDR2 sequences are SGDLS and YYNGEE. These data originate in a study of T cell changes during pregnancy in multiple sclerosis. Method: immunoSEQ multiplex PCR; TCRdb's copy keeps in-frame clones and lacks some. The table has 45,000 to 65,000 clones, over 80% seen once. The V call is TRBV9, the J call TRBJ2-2, with 9 bases lining up with TRBD1. This TCR derives from a female donor with multiple sclerosis, enrolled in a pregnancy study. The sample consisted of CD4+ T cells from peripheral blood mononuclear cells, taken after pregnancy. The CDR3 here is CASSVSTGGTGELFF. The DNA for the CDR3 is TGTGCCAGCAGCGTCTCGACAGGGGGCACCGGGGAGCTGTTTTTT. The full variable domain, with the rest looked up from reference TRBV9 and TRBJ2-2, is DSGVTQTPKHLITATGQRVTLRCSPRSGDLSVYWYQQSLDQGLQFLIQYYNGEERAKGNILERFSAQQFPDLHSELNLSSLELGDSALYFCASSVSTGGTGELFFGEGSRLTVL.